The rows below give T cell receptor beta chains drawn from one sample of a study of blood T cells in healthy people across ages. TCRdb re-called the 5' RACE reads with MiXCR, one entry per CDR3 protein. The sample yields roughly 1.9 million distinct CDR3 sequences, roughly two fifths seen once. Input material: blood. These receptors were taken from a human donor in good health. The CDR3 runs from the conserved cysteine through the conserved F or W. The D gene is left open where the match is weak. Some rows mark clone size as missing; the rest say once, few, many or name a class of expanded clone.

J | size | V | D | CDR3 | DNA
TRBJ2-5 | NA | TRBV6-6 | TRBD2 | CASRGWGTSGEETQYF | TGTGCCAGCAGGGGGTGGGGGACTAGCGGAGAAGAGACCCAGTACTTC
TRBJ2-7 | NA | TRBV7-2 | TRBD1 | CASSLSRDSEQYF | TGTGCCAGCAGCTTAAGTAGGGACAGCGAGCAGTACTTC
TRBJ2-5 | NA | TRBV4-2 | TRBD1 | CASSQPGQAEETQYF | TGTGCCAGCAGCCAACCTGGACAGGCCGAAGAGACCCAGTACTTC
TRBJ2-1 | NA | TRBV4-3 | TRBD2 | CASSRGAGGYNEQFF | TGCGCCAGCAGCCGGGGAGCGGGGGGATACAATGAGCAGTTCTTC
TRBJ1-1 | NA | TRBV10-2 | NA | CASSESPDYTEAFF | TGCGCCAGCAGTGAGTCGCCAGACTACACTGAAGCTTTCTTT
TRBJ2-1 | many | TRBV28 | TRBD2 | CASSSLSGSSYNEQFF | TGTGCCAGCAGTTCCCTTAGCGGGAGCTCCTACAATGAGCAGTTCTTC
TRBJ1-1 | few | TRBV29-1 | TRBD1 | CSVEDRGLTEAFF | TGCAGCGTTGAGGACAGGGGGCTCACTGAAGCTTTCTTT
TRBJ2-5 | NA | TRBV10-3 | TRBD2 | CAISEERGRETQYF | TGTGCCATCAGTGAAGAGCGGGGGAGGGAGACCCAGTACTTC
TRBJ1-1 | NA | TRBV3-1 | NA | CASSQGNRGAFF | TGTGCCAGCAGCCAAGGAAACCGGGGAGCTTTCTTT
TRBJ2-1 | NA | TRBV30 | TRBD2 | CAWRARGGGDEQFF | TGTGCCTGGAGAGCACGGGGGGGCGGCGATGAGCAGTTCTTC
TRBJ1-1 | few | TRBV25-1 | NA | CASSGLRGTEAFF | TGTGCCAGCAGTGGGCTTCGGGGCACTGAAGCTTTCTTT
TRBJ1-1 | few | TRBV6-5 | NA | CASRRGTEAFF | TGTGCCAGCAGACGAGGCACTGAAGCTTTCTTT
TRBJ2-5 | once | TRBV20-1 | TRBD2 | CSAPYLAGGPETQYF | TGCAGTGCACCCTATCTAGCGGGGGGGCCGGAGACCCAGTACTTC
TRBJ2-3 | NA | TRBV12-3/TRBV12-4 | NA | CASSLSSATDTQYF | TGTGCCAGCAGTTTAAGTTCAGCCACAGATACGCAGTATTTT
TRBJ2-5 | few | TRBV13 | NA | CASSLGRGLETQYF | TGTGCCAGCAGCTTAGGTCGAGGGTTGGAGACCCAGTACTTC
TRBJ2-1 | NA | TRBV28 | NA | CASSTLSANNEQFF | TGTGCCAGCAGTACGCTTAGCGCGAACAATGAGCAGTTCTTC
TRBJ2-2 | NA | TRBV7-2 | TRBD2 | CASSLTASGGGSGELFF | TGTGCCAGCAGCTTAACGGCTAGCGGGGGGGGAAGCGGGGAGCTGTTTTTT
TRBJ2-3 | NA | TRBV4-2 | NA | CASSRRTADTQYF | TGTGCCAGCAGCCGCAGGACAGCTGATACGCAGTATTTT
TRBJ1-2 | few | TRBV13 | NA | CASSPAGEGDYGYTF | TGTGCCAGCAGCCCCGCCGGTGAGGGCGACTATGGCTACACCTTC
TRBJ1-2 | NA | TRBV2 | NA | CASRRNRESNYGYTF | TGTGCCAGCAGGCGAAACAGGGAGTCCAACTATGGCTACACCTTC
TRBJ1-2 | NA | TRBV29-1 | TRBD1 | CSVEGAGGYTF | TGCAGCGTGGAGGGGGCCGGTGGCTACACCTTC
TRBJ2-3 | NA | TRBV12-3/TRBV12-4 | NA | CASSFSGRDMQYF | TGTGCCAGCAGTTTCTCAGGACGAGATATGCAGTATTTT
TRBJ2-7 | few | TRBV15 | NA | CATSRIRADEQYF | TGTGCCACCAGCAGAATCAGGGCGGACGAGCAGTACTTC
TRBJ1-5 | few | TRBV6-6 | NA | CASSYVTHPLPNQPQHF | TGTGCCAGCAGTTACGTGACACATCCTCTTCCCAATCAGCCCCAGCATTTT
TRBJ1-2 | few | TRBV5-1 | NA | CASSLSSGSNYGYTF | TGCGCCAGCAGCTTGTCGTCTGGGTCGAACTATGGCTACACCTTC
TRBJ1-2 | few | TRBV20-1 | NA | CSADGYTF | TGCAGTGCAGATGGCTACACCTTC
TRBJ2-3 | NA | TRBV5-1 | NA | CASSPDPDTDTQYF | TGCGCCAGCAGCCCTGACCCAGACACAGATACGCAGTATTTT
TRBJ2-5 | NA | TRBV6-1 | NA | CASSEDMFQETQYF | TGTGCCAGCAGTGAAGATATGTTCCAAGAGACCCAGTACTTC
TRBJ2-7 | NA | TRBV28 | TRBD1 | CASSNRGLDYEQYF | TGTGCCAGCAGTAACAGGGGCTTGGACTACGAGCAGTACTTC
TRBJ1-5 | NA | TRBV28 | NA | CASRRGRARVGQPQHF | TGTGCCAGCAGACGTGGCAGGGCCAGGGTAGGTCAGCCCCAGCATTTT
TRBJ2-6 | few | TRBV7-9 | NA | CATDFRGGANVLTF | TGTGCCACCGACTTCCGAGGCGGGGCCAACGTCCTGACTTTC
TRBJ2-7 | NA | TRBV5-1 | NA | CASSLTSRDEQYF | TGCGCCAGCAGCTTGACTAGCAGGGACGAGCAGTACTTC
TRBJ1-2 | few | TRBV4-3 | NA | CASSQDLQGGYTF | TGCGCCAGCAGCCAAGATCTTCAGGGAGGCTACACCTTC
TRBJ1-1 | NA | TRBV4-1 | TRBD1 | CASSQGQWDTEAFF | TGCGCCAGCAGCCAGGGACAGTGGGACACTGAAGCTTTCTTT
TRBJ2-7 | NA | TRBV6-8 | NA | CASSYRKPRCRVSYEQYF | TGTGCCAGCAGTTACCGGAAACCCCGCTGCCGGGTCTCCTACGAGCAGTACTTC
TRBJ2-7 | few | TRBV20-1 | TRBD1 | CSALWTGSYEQYF | TGCAGTGCGCTTTGGACAGGGTCGTACGAGCAGTACTTC
TRBJ2-5 | NA | TRBV11-3 | NA | CASSLGRQGGERYF | TGTGCCAGCAGCCTAGGGCGACAGGGAGGAGAGCGGTACTTC
TRBJ2-3 | few | TRBV5-1 | NA | CASSLVAGEGSDTQYF | TGCGCCAGCAGCTTGGTGGCAGGTGAAGGCTCAGATACGCAGTATTTT
TRBJ1-1 | NA | TRBV20-1 | TRBD1 | CSARDGQGANTEAFF | TGCAGTGCTAGAGATGGGCAGGGGGCGAACACTGAAGCTTTCTTT
TRBJ2-1 | NA | TRBV29-1 | NA | CSVEDRANEQFF | TGCAGCGTTGAAGACAGGGCCAATGAGCAGTTCTTC
TRBJ2-1 | few | TRBV7-2 | TRBD1 | CASSPPRGQGHSEQFF | TGTGCCAGCAGCCCCCCAAGGGGACAGGGACATAGTGAGCAGTTCTTC
TRBJ1-2 | many | TRBV20-1 | NA | CSARPRSYGYTF | TGCAGTGCTAGACCAAGGAGCTATGGCTACACCTTC
TRBJ2-5 | NA | TRBV9 | NA | CASSVFDGASQETQYF | TGTGCCAGCAGCGTGTTTGATGGGGCTAGCCAAGAGACCCAGTACTTC